A single sample gave rise to the 15 T cell receptor beta chains below, sequenced in a study of sequential checkpoint blockade in melanoma. Treatment indicated: randomized to nivolumab then ipilimumab (arm A) or the reverse (arm B). Libraries were prepared by immunoSEQ multiplex PCR; TCRdb keeps only in-frame clonotypes and omits some of them. This repertoire shows approximately 40,000 clones, 86% found once; its top ten account for more than 10%. Sequences were derived from CD8+ T cells sorted from blood (inferred from file names), sampled from a patient given nivolumab and ipilimumab in sequence. Source of these receptors: a human donor with melanoma.

The chain employs TRBV28 and TRBJ1-6, with D perhaps TRBD1 (5 bases). CDR1 and CDR2 (germline): MDHEN, SYDVKM. The CDR3 sequence is 13 residues long. V was pared by 6 bases and J by 8 bases, with 11 bases between. This chain's CDR3 is CASSLGGDSPLHF. The CDR3 DNA follows: TGTGCCAGCAGCCTGGGAGGGGATTCACCCCTCCACTTT.

The genes are TRBV6-5 and TRBJ1-3, with no clear D. V lost 0 bases to trimming and J lost 8 bases, with 14 bases between them. Germline V lookup: CDR1 MNHEY, CDR2 SVGAGI. The CDR3 runs 15 residues. In DNA form, the CDR3 reads TGTGCCAGCAGTTACTCGTATAGCTCGGGAGACACCATATATTTT. Translating it yields CASSYSYSSGDTIYF.

The chain couples TRBV7-9 to TRBJ2-7, with D unresolved. The CDR3 covers 12 residues. With 1 base removed from V and 5 bases from J, the gap between germline ends came to 6 bases. Germline-derived CDR1 and CDR2 are SEHNR and FQNEAQ (reference sequence). In DNA form, the CDR3 reads TGTGCCAGCAGCTTAGGTAGCAACGAGCAGTACGTC. It specifies CASSLGSNEQYV.

The rearrangement uses TRBV2 and TRBJ2-5; D possibly corresponds to TRBD2 (5 bases). Germline V gene lookup returns CDR1 SNHLY and CDR2 FYNNEI. The CDR3 length is 13 residues. Trimming removed 3 bases at V and 14 bases at J, with 19 bases between. CDR3 in DNA: TGTGCCAGCAGTGATATCCTAGCCCCACTCTCATACTTC. Translated: CASSDILAPLSYF.

The rearrangement uses TRBV9 and TRBJ2-5; 8 bases map to TRBD2. The germline CDR1 and CDR2 sequences are SGDLS and YYNGEE. The junction had 6 bases not matched to a gene; V was cut back by 4 bases and J by 4 bases. This CDR3 comprises 14 residues. CDR3 in amino acids: CASSIGLAPETQYF. CDR3 sequence (DNA): TGTGCCAGCAGCATCGGACTAGCACCAGAGACCCAGTACTTC.

This clone occurred once. One end of the junction does not line up with germline, which may come from a read error. The chain joins TRBV7-3 to TRBJ2-2; perhaps TRBD1 as D (6 bases). There are 13 residues in the CDR3. Per the germline V gene, CDR1 is SGHTA and CDR2 is FQGTGA. The CDR3 DNA reads as TGTGCCAGCGGCTTATCAGGGGCCGGGGAGCTGTTTTTT. It codes for CASGLSGAGELFF.

This clone was seen once. The chain employs TRBV19 and TRBJ1-2; 7 nucleotides agree with TRBD1. The junction had 10 bases not matched to a gene; V was cut back by 9 bases and J by 3 bases. Germline CDR1 LNHDA, CDR2 SQIVND (reference sequence). CDR3 length: 14 residues. This chain's CDR3 is CASVAWDRDYGYTF. The CDR3 bases are TGTGCCAGCGTTGCTTGGGACAGAGACTATGGCTACACCTTC.

V usage is TRBV28 and J usage is TRBJ2-5; TRBD2 agrees at 8 bases. V gave up 6 bases and J gave up 3 bases; unmatched junction bases: 12. CDR1 is MDHEN and CDR2 is SYDVKM in the germline V gene. The CDR3 has 16 residues. Written as DNA, the CDR3 is TGTGCCAGCAGCCAAATAGCGGGAAAGGGGGAAGAGACCCAGTACTTC. As protein: CASSQIAGKGEETQYF.

V and J are TRBV7-6 and TRBJ2-7; D call uncertain. CDR3 size: 14 residues. CDR1 is SGHVS and CDR2 is FNYEAQ in the germline V gene. V gave up 0 bases and J gave up 1 base, with 7 bases separating them. CDR3 in DNA: TGTGCCAGCAGCTTAGCCGAACAATCCTACGAGCAGTACTTC. Translating gives CASSLAEQSYEQYF. The full variable domain, in which reference TRBV7-6 and TRBJ2-7 provide the parts outside the CDR3, is GAGVSQSPRYKVTKRGQDVALRCDPISGHVSLYWYRQALGQGPEFLTYFNYEAQQDKSGLPNDRFSAERPEGSISTLTIQRTEQRDSAMYRCASSLAEQSYEQYFGPGTRLTVT.

The chain uses TRBV7-2 and TRBJ1-2; D is unresolved. This CDR3 is built from 16 residues. Trimming removed 0 bases from V and 9 bases from J, with 20 bases in between. From germline, CDR1 is SGHTA and CDR2 FQGNSA. The CDR3 region is CASSLASQAGIGSYTF. DNA of the CDR3: TGTGCCAGCAGCTTAGCGTCCCAGGCGGGGATCGGTAGCTACACCTTC. Filled out from reference TRBV7-2 and TRBJ1-2, the complete variable domain reads GAGVSQSPSNKVTEKGKDVELRCDPISGHTALYWYRQSLGQGLEFLIYFQGNSAPDKSGLPSDRFSAERTGGSVSTLTIQRTQQEDSAVYLCASSLASQAGIGSYTFGSGTRLTVV.

There are a few counts of this clone. For the CDR3, the DNA is TGTGCCAGCAGCTTTCAAGGGGCGTTTTACGAGCAGTACGTC. Protein: CASSFQGAFYEQYV. J is TRBJ2-7 and V is TRBV5-4; tentative D call: TRBD1 (5 bases). Trimming removed 2 bases at V and 4 bases at J, with 13 bases between. Germline lookup yields CDR1 SGHNT and CDR2 YYREEE (reference sequence). The CDR3 runs to 14 residues.

This clone occurred a few times. J is TRBJ2-7 and V is TRBV7-9; a possible D gene is TRBD1 (5 bases). Per germline, CDR1 SEHNR and CDR2 FQNEAQ (reference sequence). With 5 bases removed from V and 0 bases from J, the gap between germline ends came to 8 bases. This CDR3 has 13 amino acids. The CDR3 protein is CASSPDTSYEQYV. CDR3 nucleotide sequence: TGTGCCAGCAGCCCGGACACCTCCTACGAGCAGTACGTC.

This chain connects TRBV5-6 to TRBJ2-2, with D perhaps TRBD1 (5 bases). The CDR3 runs to 14 residues. Trimming took 0 bases from V and 4 from J, leaving 7 bases between them. Germline lookup yields CDR1 SGHDT and CDR2 YYEEEE. In DNA, the CDR3 is TGTGCCAGCAGCTTGGCGCAGGGCACCGGGGAGCTGTTTTTT. It is translated as CASSLAQGTGELFF.

This chain links TRBV28 with TRBJ2-1; D is possibly TRBD2 (6 bases). The germline V gene encodes CDR1 MDHEN and CDR2 SYDVKM. CDR3 size: 12 residues. Trimming took 7 bases from V and 7 from J, leaving 11 bases between them. The CDR3 spells CASTATRNEQFF. DNA for the CDR3: TGTGCCAGCACCGCGACTAGGAATGAGCAGTTCTTC. Full variable domain (rest looked up from reference TRBV28 and TRBJ2-1): DVKVTQSSRYLVKRTGEKVFLECVQDMDHENMFWYRQDPGLGLRLIYFSYDVKMKEKGDIPEGYSVSREKKERFSLILESASTNQTSMYLCASTATRNEQFFGPGTRLTVL.

This clone was observed a few times. The CDR3 here is CASSLGTSGSYNEQFF. The CDR3 region has the DNA TGTGCCAGCAGCTTGGGGACTAGCGGCTCCTACAATGAGCAGTTCTTC. V gene TRBV5-4 combines with J gene TRBJ2-1; 10 bases map to TRBD2. The germline gives CDR1 SGHNT, CDR2 YYREEE (reference sequence). V lost 0 bases, J lost 0 bases, and 0 bases stayed unmatched. The length of the CDR3 is 16 residues.